What follows is one TCR beta chain and its context. Its antigen remains unknown. The V gene lost 1 base and the J gene lost 4 bases, with 16 bases spanning the gap. Per the germline V gene, CDR1 is DFQATT and CDR2 is SNEGSKA (reference sequence). This CDR3 spans 15 amino acids. The record originates from a study of post-analysis software for immune sequencing data. Sequencing libraries made from TCR beta cDNA carried unique molecular identifiers. TCRdb analysed the PCR reads with MiXCR anew, one entry per CDR3 protein. The sample yields 800,000 to 950,000 distinct CDR3 sequences, about 57% seen once. General study points: Same-batch samples co-clustered strongly by F measure. Five TRBV segments, including TRBV5-6, TRBV5-1 and TRBV20-1, were more frequent in patients than controls.

V usage is TRBV20-1 and J usage is TRBJ1-1; D uncertain. The clonotype was recovered from a girl between 5 and 17 years old with multiple sclerosis. Sequenced: blood. The CDR3 DNA reads as TGCAGTGCTAGAGGGCCGGGGAGCGGTGCCACTGAAGCTTTCTTT. It codes for CSARGPGSGATEAFF.